This T cell receptor beta chain was identified during a study of cytomegalovirus exposure and HLA in healthy donors. Study-wide results and caveats: Earlier analysis yielded a pattern in which most TCR beta V segments were productive about 87% or about 30% of the time.

A word on this clone: Its antigen remains unidentified.

Germline values: CDR1 SGDLS, CDR2 YYNGEE. V was clipped by 7 bases and J by 4 bases; unmatched bases: 8. The CDR3 sequence is 15 residues long. PCR was performed using 60 Vbeta and 13 Jbeta primers. The protocol was immunoSEQ multiplex PCR, while the TCRdb copy is restricted to in-frame clones and leaves out a portion. The sample has around 140,000 clones; about 82% are singletons. The TCR sequence derives from a female donor in good health and CMV-seropositive. Sequenced sample: PBMCs. The rearrangement links TRBV9 to TRBJ2-3; 11 bases agree with TRBD2. This chain's CDR3 is CASQFTSGSADTQYF. For the CDR3, the DNA is TGTGCCAGCCAATTCACTAGCGGGAGCGCAGATACGCAGTATTTT. Together with reference TRBV9 and TRBJ2-3, the CDR3 gives the full variable domain: DSGVTQTPKHLITATGQRVTLRCSPRSGDLSVYWYQQSLDQGLQFLIQYYNGEERAKGNILERFSAQQFPDLHSELNLSSLELGDSALYFCASQFTSGSADTQYFGPGTRLTVL.